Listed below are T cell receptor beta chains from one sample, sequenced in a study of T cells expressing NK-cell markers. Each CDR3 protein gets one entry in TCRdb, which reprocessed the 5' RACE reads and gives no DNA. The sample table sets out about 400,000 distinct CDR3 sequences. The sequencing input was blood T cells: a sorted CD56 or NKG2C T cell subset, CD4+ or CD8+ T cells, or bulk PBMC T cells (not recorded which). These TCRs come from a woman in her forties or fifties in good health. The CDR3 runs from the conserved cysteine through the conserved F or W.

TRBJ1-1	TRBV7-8	CASSFKQRDTEAFF
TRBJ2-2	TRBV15	CATSRDLDRGLTGELFF
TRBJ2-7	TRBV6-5	CASMASGYEQYF
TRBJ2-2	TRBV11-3	CASSPQTNTGELFF
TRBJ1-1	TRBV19	CASSDGALLPNTEAFF
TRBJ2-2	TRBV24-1	CATSDAFRTGYHGELFF
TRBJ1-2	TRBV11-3	CASSSPDRRGYTF
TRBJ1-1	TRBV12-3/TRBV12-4	CASSFPAKLTEAFF
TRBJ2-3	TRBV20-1	CSARDLSRRADTQYF
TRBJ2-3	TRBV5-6	CASSFSGLGTDTQYF
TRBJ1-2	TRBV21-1	CASTPGNNYGYTF
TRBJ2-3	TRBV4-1	CASSHTLAAATDTQYF
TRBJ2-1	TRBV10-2	CASSGTSMSYNEQFF
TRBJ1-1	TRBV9	CASSPDTGGAFF
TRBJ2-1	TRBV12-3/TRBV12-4	CASSPLASGLNEQFF
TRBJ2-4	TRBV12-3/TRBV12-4	CASSVIAKNIQYF
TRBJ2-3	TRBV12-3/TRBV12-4	CASTRGTTDTQYF
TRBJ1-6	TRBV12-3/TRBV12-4	CASSPGTGNSPLHF
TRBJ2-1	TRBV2	CASSGDGSEQFF
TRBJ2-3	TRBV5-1	CASSLDTSGMKYF
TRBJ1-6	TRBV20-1	CSARGEHGNNSPLHF
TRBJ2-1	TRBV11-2	CASSLGLAGGQNEQFF
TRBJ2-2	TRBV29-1	CSVKGTGTGELFF
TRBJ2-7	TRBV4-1	CASSQETYYEQYF
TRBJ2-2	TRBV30	CAWRTPNTGELFF
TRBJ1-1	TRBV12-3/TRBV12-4	CASSSDRNFGAFF
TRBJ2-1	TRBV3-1	CASSQGGRAYNEQFF
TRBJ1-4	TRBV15	CATSSRGGNEKLFF
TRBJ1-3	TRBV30	CAWGGSFGNTIYF
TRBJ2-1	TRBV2	CASSEWSAEKGEQFF
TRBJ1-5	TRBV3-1	CASSPLTVNQPQHF
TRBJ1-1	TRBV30	CAWSVTRGNTEAFF
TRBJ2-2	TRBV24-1	CATSDLSPGLAGELFF
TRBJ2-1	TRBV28	CASSRQREFDEQFF
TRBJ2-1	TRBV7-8	CASSLFPQPYNEQFF
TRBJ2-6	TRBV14	CASSQRFARSGANVLTF
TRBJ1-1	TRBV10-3	CAISEPGGGSEAFF
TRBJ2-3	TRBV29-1	CSVVEGGRFRTDTQYF
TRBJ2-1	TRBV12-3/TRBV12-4	CASSGGTSGMREQFF
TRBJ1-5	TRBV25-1	CASSEFEIGADQPQHF
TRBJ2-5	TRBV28	CASRNAGQVVETQYF
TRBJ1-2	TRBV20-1	CSARDTRLADNYGYTF
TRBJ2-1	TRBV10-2	CASSEGTSGSIDEQFF
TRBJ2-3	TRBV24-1	CATREGTITDTQYF
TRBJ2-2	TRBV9	CASSVTSGSTGELFF
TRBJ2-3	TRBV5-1	CASSLDGKNTDTQYF
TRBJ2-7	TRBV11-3	CASSLDLGVYEQYF